The present T cell receptor (beta chain) was sequenced within a study of CD8+CD57+ T cells in acquired aplastic anemia. Study observations and caveats: Researchers report that fewer than 35 CD8+ CDR3 sequences appeared in both patients and controls.

The authors sequenced patients whose flow cytometry had shown CD8+CD57+ cell expansion. The patients, all of them, had severe acquired aplastic anemia. Both TCR beta VDJ combination and CDR3 sequence profiling were carried out. Genomic DNA was the template for this profiling. TCRdb itself ran the reads through MiXCR, one entry per CDR3 protein. Of some 150,000 distinct CDR3 sequences in the sample, around 48% were seen once. The CDR3 spans 14 residues. Trimming stripped 8 bases from V and 2 bases from J, with 10 bases between. In this sample, this clonotype turned up once. Its antigen is currently unknown. A read error is possible here, since a much larger clone lies one base away.

The sample was sorted CD4+, CD8+, or CD8+CD57+ T cells (not recorded which) from PBMCs. The TCR was taken from a human donor with aplastic anemia. The chain employs TRBV12-3 or TRBV12-4 and TRBJ2-6, with D uncertain. This CDR3 reads CASGISAGANVLTF. The CDR3 bases are TGTGCCAGCGGGATAAGTGCTGGGGCCAACGTCCTGACTTTC.